Listed below are T cell receptor beta chains from one sample, sequenced in a study of blood T cell repertoires in COVID-19. TCRdb's copy holds only in-frame clones and misses some; the assay was immunoSEQ multiplex PCR. The sample includes 280,000 or so clones, 85% of them seen just once. Sequenced: peripheral blood. The receptor set was obtained from a human donor in a cohort sampled during active COVID-19. The CDR3 runs from the conserved cysteine through the conserved F or W. A D gene is named only where the DNA matches it firmly. The size field is filled for only some rows; it gives once, few, many or a size class.

V,size,J,D,DNA,CDR3
TRBV4-1,-,TRBJ1-5,-,TGCGCCAGCAGCCAAGATGAGGGTCAGCCCCAGCATTTT,CASSQDEGQPQHF
TRBV27,-,TRBJ2-7,TRBD2,TGTGCCAGCAAAACGGTACTAGCGGGGGTTGTTTACGAGCAGTACTTC,CASKTVLAGVVYEQYF
TRBV7-2,-,TRBJ2-7,TRBD1,TGTGCCAGCAGACCCCCCGGGACAGGGATTTCCGAGCAGTACTTC,CASRPPGTGISEQYF
TRBV6-6,-,TRBJ2-1,TRBD2,TGTGCCAGCAGTTTACAAGCGGGAGGGTCCTACAATGAGCAGTTCTTC,CASSLQAGGSYNEQFF
TRBV5-4,-,TRBJ2-2,-,TGTGCCAGCAGCTTGGACTTCACCGGGGAGCTGTTTTTT,CASSLDFTGELFF
TRBV11-2,-,TRBJ2-5,TRBD2,TGTGCCAGCAGCTTGGGGCCGACTAGCGGGGGCCAAGAGACCCAGTACTTC,CASSLGPTSGGQETQYF
TRBV30,-,TRBJ1-4,-,TGTGCCTGGAGTTGGGGGAGGGGTGAAAAACTGTTTTTT,CAWSWGRGEKLFF
TRBV6-6,-,TRBJ2-7,-,TGTGCCAGCAGTTTGAGGGACAACCCTACCTACGAGCAGTACTTC,CASSLRDNPTYEQYF
TRBV19,-,TRBJ2-6,TRBD2,TGTGCCAGTAGTCCGGGGGGAGACGCTGGGGCCAACGTCCTGACTTTC,CASSPGGDAGANVLTF
TRBV5-1,once,TRBJ1-4,-,TGCGCCAGCAGCCTGTGGGCCAGGGATGAAAAACTGTTTTTT,CASSLWARDEKLFF
TRBV18,-,TRBJ2-1,TRBD2,TGTGCCAGCTCACCATTAACCGGGACTAGCGCGAATGAGCAGTTCTTC,CASSPLTGTSANEQFF
TRBV18,-,TRBJ2-5,TRBD1,TGTGCCAGCTCACCGAGGACAGGGGCGCAAGAGACCCAGTACTTC,CASSPRTGAQETQYF
TRBV5-1,-,TRBJ2-1,TRBD2,TGCGCCAGCAGCTTGCGGACTAGCGGACAGCAGTTCTTC,CASSLRTSGQQFF
TRBV12-3/TRBV12-4,-,TRBJ2-1,TRBD2,TGTGCCAGCAGTTTGACTAGCGGGAGAACGTTCTTC,CASSLTSGRTFF
TRBV5-1,few,TRBJ1-2,TRBD1,TGCGCCAGCAGCGTTACAGGGGATCATGGCTACACCTTC,CASSVTGDHGYTF
TRBV18,once,TRBJ2-3,TRBD2,TGTGCCAGCTCACTGGGACTAGCGAGCACAGATACGCAGTATTTT,CASSLGLASTDTQYF
TRBV28,once,TRBJ2-7,-,TGTGCCACCCTTCGTCTGGGCGGACTCGAGCAGTACTTC,CATLRLGGLEQYF
TRBV19,-,TRBJ2-3,TRBD2,TGTGCCAGTAGTATAGTTGCGGGAGGCGCAGATACGCAGTATTTT,CASSIVAGGADTQYF
TRBV2,-,TRBJ2-7,-,TGTGCCAGCAGTGAACGATCGGGAGTGGGAGAGCAGTACTTC,CASSERSGVGEQYF
TRBV20-1,-,TRBJ2-3,TRBD2,TGCAGTGCTAGGTCCAGCGGGAGGGTCCATTTT,CSARSSGRVHF
TRBV30,-,TRBJ1-1,TRBD1,TGTGCCTGGAGTGTACCCCCCTGGCGACAGGGAGGCACTGAAGCTTTCTTT,CAWSVPPWRQGGTEAFF
TRBV5-1,-,TRBJ2-7,-,TGCGCCAGCAGCACGGCGCAGGGTTCGGGTGAGCAGTACTTC,CASSTAQGSGEQYF
TRBV25-1,-,TRBJ2-3,-,TGTGCCAGCAGTATAGCGGCTAGCACAGATACGCAGTATTTT,CASSIAASTDTQYF
TRBV2,few,TRBJ2-7,-,TGTGCCAGCAGTGACGAGGGCAACTACGAGCAGTACTTC,CASSDEGNYEQYF
TRBV6-2/TRBV6-3,-,TRBJ2-1,TRBD2,TGTGCCAGCAGTTACGGAGGGACTAGCGGGAGCTCCTACAATGAGCAGTTCTTC,CASSYGGTSGSSYNEQFF
TRBV11-3,-,TRBJ2-1,TRBD2,TGTGCCAGCAGCCCTTCCGGGACTAGCGGGAGGCGCCCCTACAATGAGCAGTTCTTC,CASSPSGTSGRRPYNEQFF
TRBV5-6,-,TRBJ2-7,TRBD2,TGTGCCAGCAGCTTGCTCCCATTAGCGGGAGGAGACGAGCAGTACTTC,CASSLLPLAGGDEQYF
TRBV27,few,TRBJ2-2,TRBD1,TGTGCCAGCAGCCAGGGACAGGGGAGCACCGGGGAGCTGTTTTTT,CASSQGQGSTGELFF
TRBV7-9,-,TRBJ2-2,-,TGTGCCAGCAGCTTCCACGAAGGGGCAAGGGTGTCCACCGGGGAGCTGTTTTTT,CASSFHEGARVSTGELFF
TRBV19,-,TRBJ1-3,-,TGTGCCAGTAGGAGCGTAGACCTCTCTGGAAACACCATATATTTT,CASRSVDLSGNTIYF
TRBV28,-,TRBJ1-5,TRBD1,TGTGCCAGCAGTTCAGGACAGGTTAATCAGCCCCAGCATTTT,CASSSGQVNQPQHF
TRBV5-4,-,TRBJ2-3,-,TGTGCCAGCAGCGATTCCTCAACTGGGCCGGATAGGCAGTATTTT,CASSDSSTGPDRQYF
TRBV19,few,TRBJ2-2,-,TGTGCCAGTAAAGACACCGACCTTAGTAACACCGGGGAGCTGTTTTTT,CASKDTDLSNTGELFF
TRBV6-5,-,TRBJ2-4,TRBD1,TGTGCCAGCAGGGACCCGACAGGGGCGGGCATTCAGTACTTC,CASRDPTGAGIQYF
TRBV2,-,TRBJ2-7,-,TGTGCCAGCAGTAAGGGGTGGTCCTACGAGCAGTACTTC,CASSKGWSYEQYF
TRBV10-3,-,TRBJ1-1,TRBD1,TGTGCCATCAGCCAAACAGGGGGTGGAACTGAAGCTTTCTTT,CAISQTGGGTEAFF
TRBV9,few,TRBJ2-1,-,TGTGCCAGCAGCGTAGCCGGGTCCCAACCCAATGAGCAGTTCTTC,CASSVAGSQPNEQFF
TRBV28,-,TRBJ1-6,-,TGTGCCAGCAAGCTCGCTTACGGTTCACCCCTCCACTTT,CASKLAYGSPLHF
TRBV4-2,-,TRBJ2-1,TRBD2,TGTGCCAGCAGCCAATTAGCGGGAGGGGGTGAGCAGTTCTTC,CASSQLAGGGEQFF
TRBV5-1,-,TRBJ2-1,-,TGCGCCAGCAGCTCCCAGGGTCCGTTGGCCTACAATGAGCAGTTCTTC,CASSSQGPLAYNEQFF
TRBV7-2,-,TRBJ2-1,TRBD2,TGTGCCAGCAGCTTAAGGCGCGGGAGGCAATACAATGAGCAGTTCTTC,CASSLRRGRQYNEQFF